Following are 27 T cell receptor beta chains from one sample sequenced in a study of tumor and adjacent non-tumor tissue in lung cancer listed by TCRdb under 2018. The library was generated by multiplex PCR. The sample was run on an Illumina HiSeq 2500. TCRbeta libraries were built by three rounds of nested PCR using primers (Table S4), following protocols modified from ARM-PCR. TCRdb took the public reads, trimmed them with fastp at Q25, ran MiXCR for clone calling and kept in-frame beta chains. Rows with a matching CDR3 protein are joined into one entry that keeps the most common DNA and genes. The sample yields over 35,000 distinct CDR3 sequences; more than 50% were counted once. Of the sample, about 50% falls within the top ten clones. RNA was extracted from bulk unsorted tissue and checked for quality with a NanoDrop ND-1000 and an Agilent 2100. The normal lung samples consisted of distant non-tumor tissue collected more than 3 cm from the tumor edge.

Input material: distant non-tumor lung tissue. The receptors here all came from a man aged 45-65 years with non-small cell lung cancer.

Note on this clonotype: A much larger clone sits a single nucleotide away, making a read error possible. The V gene is TRBV7-9, the J gene TRBJ2-3; D unresolved. From germline, CDR1 is SEHNR and CDR2 FQNEAQ (reference sequence). The CDR3 runs 15 residues. The CDR3 is CASSLEWGTTDMQYF. CDR3 sequence (DNA): TGTGCCAGCAGCTTAGAATGGGGTACCACAGATATGCAGTATTTT.

Turning to this clonotype: Germline is not matched at one junction end, which may reflect a read error. This chain joins TRBV5-1 and TRBJ2-7; 9 bases align to TRBD1. Germline V gene data show CDR1 as SGHRS and CDR2 as YFSETQ. This CDR3 is built from 16 residues. CDR3 residues: CASSLGHRDRVSVQYF. CDR3 sequence (DNA): TGTGCCAGCAGCTTGGGACATCGGGACAGGGTCTCCGTGCAGTACTTC.

This chain connects TRBV30 to TRBJ2-2; D not resolved. V gave up 2 bases and J gave up 3 bases, with 10 bases separating them. The CDR3 runs to 14 residues. CDR1 GTSNPN and CDR2 SVGIG come from the germline V gene (reference sequence). The chain's CDR3 is CAWSRQLYTGELFF. The CDR3 DNA is TGTGCCTGGAGTCGTCAACTCTACACCGGGGAGCTGTTTTTT.

With respect to this clonotype: A much larger clone lies a single base off, so this may be a read error. This chain joins TRBV7-8 and TRBJ2-7; no clear D gene. The CDR3 covers 13 residues. The germline V gene encodes CDR1 SGHVS and CDR2 FQNEAQ. The CDR3 DNA reads as TGTGCCAGCGGCTTAGCTGGACGGAACGAGCAGTACTTC. This codes for CASGLAGRNEQYF.

This clonotype occurred once. The genes are TRBV20-1 and TRBJ1-1; D not certain. This CDR3 contains 12 residues. From germline, CDR1 is DFQATT and CDR2 SNEGSKA (reference sequence). Between the trimmed V and J ends, which lost 3 bases and 4 bases, there was a span of 9 bases. The CDR3 coding sequence is TGCAGTGCTAGGGGCAGGTCCACTGAAGCTTTCTTT. It specifies CSARGRSTEAFF.

To note about this clonotype: A much larger clone lies one base from this, so it may be a read error. The chain recombines TRBV6-1 with TRBJ1-6, with a tentative D call TRBD1 (5 bases). The CDR3 spans 14 residues. The germline V gene encodes CDR1 MNHNS and CDR2 SASEGT. As DNA, the CDR3 is TGTGCCGGCAGCCCGAGAAGGGACGATTCACCCCTCCACTTT. It encodes CAGSPRRDDSPLHF.

This clonotype was seen a single time. The genes are TRBV11-2 and TRBJ1-4; TRBD1 matches 9 bases. This CDR3 comprises 18 residues. The V gene end was trimmed by 5 bases and the J gene end by 4 bases; junction bases not matched to a gene: 14. Looked up from germline, CDR1 is SGHAT and CDR2 is FQNNGV. The CDR3 sequence: CASSQPFWGQGLNEKLFF. The CDR3 DNA sequence: TGTGCCAGCAGCCAACCATTTTGGGGACAGGGACTTAATGAAAAACTGTTTTTT.

The chain employs TRBV6-6 and TRBJ2-3, with 10 bases aligning to TRBD2. The CDR3 extends over 18 amino acids. Germline V gene lookup returns CDR1 MNHNY and CDR2 SVGAGI (reference sequence). For the CDR3, the DNA is TGTACCGGCAGTTACAGGGCTAGCGGGAGCGGATCGACAGATACGCAGTATTTT. This sequence encodes CTGSYRASGSGSTDTQYF.

The chain joins TRBV20-1 to TRBJ2-7; no clear D gene. Trimming cost V 4 bases and J 5 bases, with 6 bases left between them. The length of the CDR3 is 10 residues. Germline lookup yields CDR1 DFQATT and CDR2 SNEGSKA (reference sequence). The CDR3 here is CSANENEQYF. The CDR3 region has the DNA TGCAGTGCTAATGAAAACGAGCAGTACTTC.

The table lists this clonotype with many counts. CDR3 in amino acids: CASGAGGGFGDTQYF. The CDR3 coding sequence is TGCGCCAGTGGAGCGGGGGGTGGGTTCGGCGATACGCAGTATTTT. This chain connects TRBV10-2 to TRBJ2-3, with 9 bases aligning to TRBD2. Germline assignment: CDR1 WSHSY and CDR2 SAAADI. CDR3 length: 15 amino acids. Trimming at V came to 9 bases and at J to 6 bases, leaving 13 bases not matched to a gene.

Concerning this clonotype: One junction end disagrees with the germline gene, perhaps due to a read error. V is TRBV2 and J is TRBJ2-3; D is possibly TRBD2 (5 bases). CDR1 and CDR2 from the germline V gene are SNHLY and FYNNEI. This CDR3 region has 15 residues. The CDR3 spells CASSEGIASIDTQYF. The CDR3 DNA is TGTGCCAGCAGTGAAGGGATAGCGAGCATAGATACGCAGTATTTT.

As regards this clonotype: One end of the junction is discordant with germline, which a read error may explain. The chain has TRBV29-1 and TRBJ2-5; a possible D gene is TRBD2 (5 bases). Germline V gene sequence: CDR1 SQVTM, CDR2 ANQGSEA. This CDR3 has 12 residues. This CDR3 is CSVVGDEETQYF. CDR3 nucleotide sequence: TGCAGTGTTGTCGGGGATGAAGAGACCCAGTACTTC.

This clonotype was observed many times. The chain recombines TRBV6-2 or TRBV6-3 with TRBJ1-5; 8 bases align to TRBD1. The CDR3 consists of 17 residues. The V and J ends lost 6 bases and 1 base, in that order; junction bases with no gene match: 11. Per germline, CDR1 MNHEY and CDR2 SVGEGT. Here the CDR3 reads CASSLFRTGLSNQPQHF. CDR3 DNA sequence: TGTGCCAGCAGCCTTTTTAGGACAGGGTTAAGCAATCAGCCCCAGCATTTT.

The chain combines TRBV28 with TRBJ2-7, with 7 bases aligning to TRBD1. V was clipped by 6 bases and J by 5 bases; unmatched bases: 10. Germline V gives CDR1 MDHEN, CDR2 SYDVKM. This CDR3 spans 14 amino acids. CDR3 sequence (DNA): TGTGCCAGCAGGTCCGGACAGGCTGTCAACGAGCAGTACTTC. It translates to CASRSGQAVNEQYF.

On this clonotype itself: The junction departs from the called germline gene at one end, perhaps through a read error. This chain connects TRBV29-1 to TRBJ1-1; D call uncertain. CDR3 length: 11 residues. Germline-derived CDR1 and CDR2 are SQVTM and ANQGSEA. This chain's CDR3 is CNVFQLSEAFF. CDR3 DNA sequence: TGCAACGTTTTTCAGCTCTCTGAAGCTTTCTTT.

The chain joins TRBV3-1 to TRBJ2-5; D is uncertain. From germline, CDR1 is LGHDT and CDR2 YNNKEL (reference sequence). Trimming pared 2 bases from V and 5 bases from J, leaving 12 bases between. The CDR3 contains 14 residues. The CDR3 nucleotides read TGTGCCAGCAGCCAACACCCTGTGAGGGAGACCCAGTACTTC. Translated: CASSQHPVRETQYF.

Remarks on this clonotype: The junction shows a germline mismatch at one end, possibly a read error. The V and J genes are TRBV10-3 and TRBJ2-2; a possible D gene is TRBD2 (5 bases). Germline-derived CDR1 and CDR2 are ENHRY and SYGVKD. This CDR3 is built from 14 residues. CDR3 region: CAIGWGAHTGELLF. The DNA for the CDR3 is TGTGCCATCGGTTGGGGAGCACACACCGGGGAGCTGTTATTT.

In the case of this clonotype: This may stem from a read error, because a much larger clone lies one nucleotide away. In this CDR3 the conserved last residue, phenylalanine or tryptophan, is missing, so a read error is likely. The chain carries TRBV7-8 and TRBJ2-1; D perhaps matches TRBD1 (6 bases). Per germline, CDR1 SGHVS and CDR2 FQNEAQ. The CDR3 runs to 15 residues. The ends were cut back, 9 bases at V and 4 bases at J, with 19 bases in the middle. The CDR3 nucleotides read TGTGCCAGTCGGGACATAAGTCCTCTGTACAATGAGCAGTTCCTC. It codes for CASRDISPLYNEQFL.

A remark on this clonotype: The DNA is omitted, as the CDR3 cannot be located on it reliably, and the CDR3 follows TCRdb's listing. The chain employs TRBV5-6 and TRBJ2-1; the DNA was not compared with TRBD1, the D call given in the table. Germline V gene data show CDR1 as SGHDT and CDR2 as YYEEEE. The CDR3 length is 18 residues, termini included. Here the CDR3 reads CANSWARGSATSYNEQFF.

The chain combines TRBV2 with TRBJ2-6; D not certain. CDR3 length: 16 residues. Germline V gene sequence: CDR1 SNHLY, CDR2 FYNNEI. The V end was cut by 6 bases, the J end by 2 bases, with 14 bases between. In DNA, the CDR3 is TGTGCCAGCAGATTTGGGAAGCAGGCTGGGGCCAACGTCCTGACTTTC. Amino acids: CASRFGKQAGANVLTF.

About this clonotype itself: Here the CDR3 omits its conserved ending phenylalanine or tryptophan, so a read error is the likely source. It is unclear where the CDR3 begins or ends on the DNA, so no DNA is shown, and the CDR3 is as TCRdb lists it. This chain joins TRBV21-1 and TRBJ2-1; TRBD1 reflects the table's D call only, with no check against the DNA. TRBV21-1 is a recognized pseudogene. The CDR3 is 15 residues long, counting both termini. The CDR3 reads CDSSKDATGQDEQFL.

This clonotype was seen just once. This likely comes from a read error, as the CDR3 has no conserved phenylalanine or tryptophan at its end. The chain uses TRBV6-1 and TRBJ2-1; D is unresolved. This CDR3 spans 13 amino acids. Germline V gene data show CDR1 as MNHNS and CDR2 as SASEGT. V shed 7 bases and J shed 5 bases, with 12 bases lying between them. Here the CDR3 reads CASNPKGNNEQFL. CDR3 nucleotide sequence: TGTGCCAGCAACCCGAAAGGGAACAATGAGCAGTTCCTC.

This clonotype has ten or more counts. V is TRBV4-1 and J is TRBJ2-3; D uncertain. V was pared by 6 bases and J by 0 bases, with 10 bases between. Germline CDR1 is MGHRA and CDR2 is YSYEKL. There are 14 residues in the CDR3. The CDR3 DNA reads as TGCGCCAGCAGTTCGCGACTCAGCACAGATACGCAGTATTTT. Amino acids: CASSSRLSTDTQYF.

The gene calls are TRBV20-1 and TRBJ1-4, with D perhaps TRBD1 (5 bases). Germline V gene lookup returns CDR1 DFQATT and CDR2 SNEGSKA (reference sequence). V was trimmed by 6 bases and J by 5 bases, leaving 7 bases between them. The CDR3 loop spans 11 amino acids. The CDR3 DNA reads TGCAGTGCGACAGTAAATGAAAAACTGTTTTTT. This translates into CSATVNEKLFF.

There are a few counts of this clonotype. The chain combines TRBV10-3 with TRBJ2-1, with D possibly being TRBD2 (5 bases). This CDR3 is 15 amino acids long. V was clipped by 4 bases and J by 6 bases, with 16 bases between them. The germline V gene encodes CDR1 ENHRY and CDR2 SYGVKD. In DNA form, the CDR3 reads TGTGCCATCAGTGCTCGGGGTTCCCCCCCCAATGAGCAGTTCTTC. This translates into CAISARGSPPNEQFF.

Of note for this clonotype: A much larger clone differs by one base, so this may be a read error. V and J are TRBV10-1 and TRBJ2-1; D possibly corresponds to TRBD2 (5 bases). There are 15 residues in the CDR3. Germline CDR1 reads WNHNN; CDR2 reads SYGVQD (reference sequence). The ends were cut back, 5 bases at V and 8 bases at J, with 19 bases in the middle. CDR3 sequence: CASSKVGLATDEQFF. The CDR3 DNA is TGCGCCAGCAGTAAGGTAGGACTCGCGACCGATGAGCAGTTCTTC.

The count of this clonotype is one. Relative to the germline gene, one junction end is altered; a read error may explain this. This chain connects TRBV5-6 to TRBJ1-1, with D possibly being TRBD1 (5 bases). Germline values: CDR1 SGHDT, CDR2 YYEEEE. This CDR3 comprises 14 residues. Here the CDR3 reads CPSSLRGGGTEAFF. The CDR3 DNA reads TGTCCCAGCAGCTTGAGGGGTGGAGGCACTGAAGCTTTCTTC. Full variable domain (missing parts from reference TRBV5-6 and TRBJ1-1): DAGVTQSPTHLIKTRGQQVTLRCSPKSGHDTVSWYQQALGQGPQFIFQYYEEEERQRGNFPDRFSGHQFPNYSSELNVNALLLGDSALYLCPSSLRGGGTEAFFGQGTRLTVV.